This TCR beta chain appears in the sequencing data of a study of cytomegalovirus exposure and HLA in healthy donors. Comments on this clone: Its antigen is unidentified.

Regarding the study as a whole: The study designated 160 or so TCR beta chains cytomegalovirus-associated. Among TCR sequences, most were rare, though some public TCRs appeared in many donors.

In germline, CDR1 is SSHAT, CDR2 FNYEAQ (reference sequence). Trimming at V came to 1 base and at J to 6 bases, leaving 8 bases not matched to a gene. The CDR3 has 16 amino acids. Assay: immunoSEQ multiplex PCR; the TCRdb copy retains only in-frame clones and omits some. This repertoire shows 250,000 to 400,000 clones, roughly 86% found once; its top ten account for about 0.96%. Separate from the roughly 630-subject first cohort was the approximately 120-subject validation cohort, to which the donors belonged. This receptor was identified in a young man in good health and CMV-seronegative. The chain employs TRBV7-7 and TRBJ2-1, with TRBD1 matching over 8 bases. Sequenced material: PBMCs. The CDR3 is CASSLDIRTGLNEQFF. In DNA form, the CDR3 reads TGTGCCAGCAGCTTAGATATACGGACAGGGCTCAATGAGCAGTTCTTC.